This record covers a single T cell receptor (beta chain). Its specificity is unknown. This specimen comes from a study of shared clonotypes between healthy human individuals. J gave up 8 bases and V 0 bases, and 7 bases lay outside the gene matches. This CDR3 spans 15 amino acids. Germline assignment: CDR1 SGHRS and CDR2 YFSETQ. The repertoire was sequenced with immunoSEQ multiplex PCR; TCRdb's copy has only in-frame clones and lacks some. In the table there are 2 million to 3 million clones, roughly 93% of which are singletons. Points from the study as a whole: Rarefaction showed that sequencing of sorted subsets was incomplete (despite large depth).

The source is a man between 18 and 35 years old in good health. Some clones in this sample may be carry-over from other donors' samples. V usage is TRBV5-1 and J usage is TRBJ1-2; 10 bases line up with TRBD1. The sample was naive CD4+ T cells from PBMCs. Sample subset: CD45RA+ positively selected. CDR3 region: CASSLGQGAARGYTF. CDR3 nucleotide sequence: TGCGCCAGCAGCTTGGGACAGGGGGCTGCCCGAGGCTACACCTTC.